This T cell receptor beta chain stems from a study of blood T cell repertoires in COVID-19. Recruitment covered about 25 US areas and drew participants whose ages spanned roughly 18 to 89 years. Participants' own reports of clinical history determined their cohort assignment. As handled by the study authors: Reference gene primer amplification yielded estimated nucleated cell counts. Clones were sequenced by immunoSEQ multiplex PCR, and TCRdb holds only the in-frame ones, with some missing. V and J calls plus clone size are reproduced from that table; the DNA served to infer D and trimming. The sample includes a few hundred thousand clones, roughly 89% of them seen just once. The CDR3 totals 15 residues. Per germline, CDR1 SGHDN and CDR2 FVKESK. Unmatched junction bases numbered 5, after V lost 6 bases and J lost 3 bases. Only a few counts were recorded for this clone.

The V and J genes are TRBV14 and TRBJ1-4; 9 nucleotides match TRBD1. This sequence originates from a woman aged 35 to 49 who had recovered from COVID-19. Sequenced: PBMCs or T cells enriched from blood (not recorded which). CDR3 amino acids: CASSGQGLPNEKLFF. The CDR3 DNA sequence: TGTGCCAGCAGTGGACAGGGGTTGCCTAATGAAAAACTGTTTTTT.